The 27 T cell receptor beta chains in this list originate from one sample, sequenced in a study of somatic mutations in cytotoxic T cells in rheumatoid arthritis. Data came from immunoSEQ multiplex PCR; TCRdb stores just in-frame clones and leaves some out. This table has 10,000 or so clones, more than 60% appearing once. The sample comprised CD8+ T cells sorted from blood. Source of these receptors: a man in his fifties in good health.

The rearrangement uses TRBV19 and TRBJ2-5, with TRBD1 identical over 7 bases. Germline lookup yields CDR1 LNHDA and CDR2 SQIVND (reference sequence). The CDR3 has 12 residues. V dropped 7 bases and J dropped 2; count of bases not matched to a gene: 1. CDR3 sequence: CASMGQQETQYF. The CDR3 bases are TGTGCCAGTATGGGACAGCAAGAGACCCAGTACTTC.

This rearrangement joins TRBV27 to TRBJ2-3; 8 positions agree with TRBD1. V trimming: 5 bases; J trimming: 2 bases; junction bases outside the gene matches: 18. This CDR3 comprises 19 residues. Germline V gene sequence: CDR1 MNHEY, CDR2 SMNVEV (reference sequence). CDR3 amino acids: CASSTLTGATILHTDTQYF. CDR3 coding DNA: TGTGCCAGCAGTACCCTGACAGGGGCCACTATATTACACACAGATACGCAGTATTTT.

The gene calls are TRBV30 and TRBJ2-1, with D tentatively TRBD1 (6 bases). Looked up from germline, CDR1 is GTSNPN and CDR2 is SVGIG (reference sequence). V was clipped by 1 base and J by 4 bases, with 20 bases between them. The CDR3 extends over 17 amino acids. The CDR3, as DNA: TGTGCCTGGAGTGACCCCCCCGGGACACCGGGGTACAATGAGCAGTTCTTC. Protein: CAWSDPPGTPGYNEQFF.

The chain carries TRBV15 and TRBJ1-3; 7 positions match TRBD1. Germline V gene lookup returns CDR1 LNHNV and CDR2 YYDKDF (reference sequence). The CDR3 extends over 15 amino acids. After removal of 7 bases from V and 0 bases from J, the junction contained 6 bases not matched to a gene. The CDR3 DNA is TGTGCCACCATACAGGGGACAAGCTCTGGAAACACCATATATTTT. It yields the protein CATIQGTSSGNTIYF.

The CDR3 nucleotides are TGTGCCAGCTGCTGGGAGGGGACCCCGAGAAGCGAGCAGTACTTC. Translated, it gives CASCWEGTPRSEQYF. The V and J genes are TRBV6-1 and TRBJ2-7, with 7 bases lining up with TRBD2. The CDR3 runs to 15 residues. V dropped 8 bases and J dropped 6; count of bases not matched to a gene: 16. CDR1 is MNHNS, CDR2 SASEGT, per germline.

The table lists this clone with a few counts. The J gene is TRBJ1-2, the V gene TRBV4-1; no reliable D call. Germline V CDR1 and CDR2: MGHRA, YSYEKL. The CDR3 extends over 15 amino acids. The germline V and J ends were trimmed by 2 bases and 1 base, with 11 bases remaining between them. For the CDR3, the DNA is TGCGCCAGCAGCCAAACCCTAGGAGTTAACTATGGCTACACCTTC. This codes for CASSQTLGVNYGYTF.

A few counts support this clone. The chain links TRBV7-9 to TRBJ1-2; 7 nucleotides line up with TRBD1. This CDR3 has 18 amino acids. Germline values: CDR1 SEHNR, CDR2 FQNEAQ (reference sequence). The V gene end was trimmed by 5 bases and the J gene end by 4 bases; junction bases not matched to a gene: 19. CDR3 nucleotide sequence: TGTGCCAGCAGCGATTTTCCGGGACAGCGAACTTCGCGCTATGGCTACACCTTC. Its protein is CASSDFPGQRTSRYGYTF.

V and J are TRBV9 and TRBJ2-5; TRBD2 matches at 8 bases. CDR1 SGDLS and CDR2 YYNGEE come from the germline V gene. V lost 1 base to trimming and J lost 4 bases; unmatched junction nucleotides: 12. The length of the CDR3 is 17 residues. CDR3 nucleotide sequence: TGTGCCAGCAGCGTAAAGCCAGCGGGAGTCTGGTCAGAGACCCAGTACTTC. It translates to CASSVKPAGVWSETQYF.

The V gene is TRBV4-3, the J gene TRBJ2-5; D is uncertain. The CDR3 consists of 15 residues. The V gene's germline CDR1 is LGHNA and CDR2 YSLEER. V dropped 2 bases and J dropped 5 bases, with 15 bases sitting between them. As DNA, the CDR3 is TGCGCCAGCAGCCAAAATAGAGAAGCGTTGGAGACCCAGTACTTC. This gives the protein CASSQNREALETQYF.

The V gene is TRBV20-1, the J gene TRBJ1-2, with D unresolved. This CDR3 contains 11 residues. V lost 1 base and J lost 6, with 6 bases in between. CDR1 is DFQATT and CDR2 is SNEGSKA in the germline V gene (reference sequence). The CDR3 DNA is TGCAGTGCTAGAGTTCCTGATGGCTACACCTTC. Translating it yields CSARVPDGYTF.

The rearrangement uses TRBV9 and TRBJ2-2; the match to TRBD2 covers 7 bases. The germline V gene has CDR1 SGDLS and CDR2 YYNGEE. The CDR3 is 11 amino acids. V lost 7 bases and J lost 7; bases outside the gene matches: 1. CDR3 DNA: TGTGCCAGCCGGGGGGTCGGGGAGCTGTTTTTT. It yields the protein CASRGVGELFF.

This rearrangement joins TRBV28 to TRBJ2-2; D is perhaps TRBD1 (5 bases). The CDR3 totals 15 residues. V was shortened by 4 bases and J by 5 bases, with 14 bases between the two germline ends. Germline V gene lookup returns CDR1 MDHEN and CDR2 SYDVKM. DNA of the CDR3: TGTGCCAGCAGTTGGGCAGGGCAAGAAACCGGGGAGCTGTTTTTT. It yields the protein CASSWAGQETGELFF.

The J gene is TRBJ1-2, the V gene TRBV9, with 7 bases fitting TRBD1. V trimming: 4 bases; J trimming: 4 bases; junction bases outside the gene matches: 10. The CDR3 sequence is 15 residues long. Germline CDR1 is SGDLS and CDR2 is YYNGEE. The DNA of the CDR3 is TGTGCCAGCAGCCACCCAAGGACAGGCTCCTATGGCTACACCTTC. It translates to CASSHPRTGSYGYTF.

This chain uses TRBV6-1 with TRBJ1-2; D is ambiguous. V was clipped by 3 bases and J by 0 bases, with 17 bases between them. The CDR3 sequence is 17 residues long. The germline V gene encodes CDR1 MNHNS and CDR2 SASEGT. The DNA of the CDR3 is TGTGCCAGCAGTGATCTGGTCGGAGCAGAGACTAACTATGGCTACACCTTC. Protein product: CASSDLVGAETNYGYTF.

The chain employs TRBV9 and TRBJ2-3; unclear D gene. This CDR3 spans 14 amino acids. With 0 bases removed from V and 5 bases from J, the gap between germline ends came to 10 bases. Germline V gene lookup returns CDR1 SGDLS and CDR2 YYNGEE. Here the CDR3 reads CASSVEPRLDTQYF. In DNA form, the CDR3 reads TGTGCCAGCAGCGTAGAACCAAGACTAGATACGCAGTATTTT.

This rearrangement joins TRBV5-1 to TRBJ2-7; D is perhaps TRBD2 (6 bases). The CDR3 contains 15 residues. The germline CDR1 and CDR2 sequences are SGHRS and YFSETQ. Deletions cut 2 bases from V and 4 bases from J, with 16 bases between. The CDR3 loop is CASSFRRGNGYEQYF. Written as DNA, the CDR3 is TGCGCCAGCAGCTTTCGTCGGGGGAACGGGTACGAGCAGTACTTC.

The V call is TRBV13, the J call TRBJ2-6; 7 bases agree with TRBD1. The CDR3 sequence is 18 residues long. J lost 0 bases, V lost 5 bases, and 10 bases had no gene match. Germline values: CDR1 PRHDT, CDR2 FYEKMQ (reference sequence). CDR3 nucleotides: TGTGCCAGCAGCACCCGTTACAGGGACAGCTCTGGGGCCAACGTCCTGACTTTC. This gives the protein CASSTRYRDSSGANVLTF.

The V call is TRBV7-9, the J call TRBJ1-1, with TRBD1 matching 7 bases. The CDR3 runs to 12 residues. Germline loops: CDR1 SEHNR, CDR2 FQNEAQ (reference sequence). Germline trimming cut 5 bases from V and 6 bases from J; bases unmatched to any gene: 3. The CDR3 sequence: CASSRQGAEAFF. CDR3 bases: TGTGCCAGCAGCAGACAGGGAGCTGAAGCTTTCTTT.

CDR3 loop: CASGEPNEKLFF. For the CDR3, the DNA is TGCGCCAGCGGTGAGCCTAATGAAAAACTGTTTTTT. The V call is TRBV5-1, the J call TRBJ1-4; D remains ambiguous. V shed 7 bases and J shed 3 bases, with 7 bases lying between them. Germline V gene sequence: CDR1 SGHRS, CDR2 YFSETQ. The CDR3 totals 12 residues.

V usage is TRBV27 and J usage is TRBJ2-7; D might be TRBD2 (7 bases). This CDR3 comprises 17 residues. Germline loops: CDR1 MNHEY, CDR2 SMNVEV (reference sequence). V was clipped by 4 bases and J by 3 bases, with 22 bases between them. The CDR3: CASSSTLRGRFYYEQYF. The DNA for the CDR3 is TGTGCCAGCAGTTCCACCTTGCGGGGGCGGTTTTACTACGAGCAGTACTTC.

This chain joins TRBV4-3 and TRBJ2-1; TRBD2 aligns across 12 bases. Germline trimming cut 0 bases from V and 4 bases from J; bases unmatched to any gene: 4. This CDR3 spans 17 amino acids. Germline V lookup: CDR1 LGHNA, CDR2 YSLEER. This chain's CDR3 is CASSQDLGTSGYNEQFF. In DNA form, the CDR3 reads TGCGCCAGCAGCCAAGATCTAGGGACTAGCGGGTACAATGAGCAGTTCTTC.

The chain carries TRBV4-2 and TRBJ2-1; TRBD1 agrees at 10 bases. The CDR3 is 16 amino acids. J was trimmed by 3 bases and V by 4 bases; bases with no gene match: 6. Germline V gives CDR1 LGHNA, CDR2 YNFKEQ. The CDR3 coding sequence is TGTGCCAGCAGCCGAGTCGGGACAGGGGACTACAATGAGCAGTTCTTC. Translation gives CASSRVGTGDYNEQFF.

The V and J genes are TRBV13 and TRBJ2-3, with D possibly being TRBD1 (6 bases). Between the trimmed V and J ends, which lost 5 bases and 5 bases, there was a span of 14 bases. Per germline, CDR1 PRHDT and CDR2 FYEKMQ (reference sequence). The length of the CDR3 is 14 residues. The CDR3, as DNA: TGTGCCAGCAGCCTCGGGACATACGAAGATACGCAGTATTTT. Encoded protein: CASSLGTYEDTQYF. The full variable domain, with the rest looked up from reference TRBV13 and TRBJ2-3, is AAGVIQSPRHLIKEKRETATLKCYPIPRHDTVYWYQQGPGQDPQFLISFYEKMQSDKGSIPDRFSAQQFSDYHSELNMSSLELGDSALYFCASSLGTYEDTQYFGPGTRLTVL.

This clone was picked up a small number of times. This chain links TRBV9 with TRBJ2-1; 9 positions match TRBD1. J was trimmed by 9 bases and V by 2 bases; bases with no gene match: 6. The CDR3 runs 14 residues. CDR1 is SGDLS, CDR2 YYNGEE, per germline. The CDR3 is CASSVRTGGTEQFF. In nucleotides, the CDR3 is TGTGCCAGCAGCGTTCGAACAGGGGGCACTGAGCAGTTCTTC.

The chain recombines TRBV5-6 with TRBJ2-1; 8 bases agree with TRBD2. J gave up 4 bases and V 3 bases, and 6 bases lay outside the gene matches. The CDR3 runs 15 residues. Germline CDR1 reads SGHDT; CDR2 reads YYEEEE. In nucleotides, the CDR3 is TGTGCCAGCAGCTCCACCGGGGGGGGATACAATGAGCAGTTCTTC. It codes for CASSSTGGGYNEQFF.

The chain carries TRBV9 and TRBJ2-1, with TRBD2 as a possible D gene (5 bases). From germline, CDR1 is SGDLS and CDR2 YYNGEE. The CDR3 length is 11 residues. Trimming took off 4 bases at V and 9 bases at J, with 8 bases between the two ends. The DNA of the CDR3 is TGTGCCAGCAGCACTGGACTTGAGCAGTTCTTC. Protein product: CASSTGLEQFF.

CDR3 in DNA: TGTGCCAGCAGTTTAAGCGGGGGCTACAATGAGCAGTTCTTC. This codes for CASSLSGGYNEQFF. V is TRBV28 and J is TRBJ2-1, with TRBD2 matching over 8 bases. CDR1 and CDR2 (germline): MDHEN, SYDVKM. Trimming removed 2 bases from V and 3 bases from J; junction bases left unmatched: 0. CDR3 length: 14 amino acids.